The 30 T cell receptor beta chains given below trace back to one sample, sequenced in a study of cytomegalovirus exposure and HLA in healthy donors. Both 60 Vbeta primers and 13 Jbeta primers went into the PCR. TCRdb keeps only in-frame clones here, not all; method: immunoSEQ multiplex PCR. The sample has roughly 180,000 clones, approximately 81% seen once. The sample taken for sequencing was PBMCs. Receptors were obtained from a man aged 30 to 39 in good health and CMV-seronegative.

The chain joins TRBV10-2 to TRBJ2-1; TRBD1 is a possible D gene (5 bases). The CDR3 consists of 16 residues. The V end lost 7 bases, the J end lost 4 bases, and 20 bases lay between the germline ends. Germline lookup yields CDR1 WSHSY and CDR2 SAAADI. The CDR3 coding sequence is TGCGCCAGCACTATCGGGCTAGGTAGGGGTTACAATGAGCAGTTCTTC. This translates into CASTIGLGRGYNEQFF.

The V and J genes are TRBV27 and TRBJ2-3; 14 bases are shared with TRBD2. Germline CDR1 MNHEY, CDR2 SMNVEV (reference sequence). The CDR3 sequence is 16 residues long. V trimming: 6 bases; J trimming: 7 bases; junction bases outside the gene matches: 9. The CDR3 DNA reads as TGTGCCAGCAGGAAAAGACTAGCGGGGGGGCTGAATACGCAGTATTTT. Residues: CASRKRLAGGLNTQYF.

The rearrangement uses TRBV6-5 and TRBJ2-7; maybe TRBD2 (5 bases). The CDR3 spans 13 residues. The V gene lost 4 bases and the J gene lost 5 bases, with 12 bases spanning the gap. CDR1 is MNHEY, CDR2 SVGAGI, per germline. CDR3 protein: CASSFSEGDEQYF. The CDR3 nucleotides read TGTGCCAGCAGTTTTTCCGAGGGAGACGAGCAGTACTTC.

The chain recombines TRBV5-1 with TRBJ1-4, with 10 bases aligning to TRBD1. Losses at the gene ends were 4 bases for V and 6 bases for J; bases not matched to a gene: 12. CDR3 length: 17 residues. CDR1 SGHRS and CDR2 YFSETQ come from the germline V gene. DNA of the CDR3: TGCGCCAGCAGCCCGTACACCACCGGGACAGGGGATGAAAAACTGTTTTTT. Its protein is CASSPYTTGTGDEKLFF. The entire variable domain, with the rest obtained from reference TRBV5-1 and TRBJ1-4, is as follows: KAGVTQTPRYLIKTRGQQVTLSCSPISGHRSVSWYQQTPGQGLQFLFEYFSETQRNKGNFPGRFSGRQFSNSRSEMNVSTLELGDSALYLCASSPYTTGTGDEKLFFGSGTQLSVL.

V is TRBV7-9 and J is TRBJ2-7, with D possibly being TRBD2 (5 bases). Germline V lookup: CDR1 SEHNR, CDR2 FQNEAQ (reference sequence). The CDR3 loop spans 15 amino acids. V was clipped by 5 bases and J by 2 bases, with 16 bases between them. DNA for the CDR3: TGTGCCAGCAGCCCACACCTCCGGGAAACCTACGAGCAGTACTTC. It specifies CASSPHLRETYEQYF.

The chain couples TRBV2 to TRBJ1-3; D is ambiguous. The CDR3 runs to 13 residues. Germline V gives CDR1 SNHLY, CDR2 FYNNEI. Trimming left V 3 bases short and J 12 bases short, with 15 bases between. In DNA form, the CDR3 reads TGTGCCAGCAGTGACCTCCCTAATTGGAGCATATATTTT. It yields the protein CASSDLPNWSIYF.

The chain combines TRBV5-1 with TRBJ2-5; 8 nucleotides match TRBD2. CDR1 SGHRS and CDR2 YFSETQ come from the germline V gene. The CDR3 length is 15 residues. The trim removed 4 bases at V and 5 bases at J, leaving 10 bases unmatched. CDR3 coding DNA: TGCGCCAGCAGCGACGGGCGGGGGGCCGGGGAGACCCAGTACTTC. As protein: CASSDGRGAGETQYF.

This clone was observed once. J is TRBJ2-7 and V is TRBV20-1, with TRBD1 matching over 7 bases. The CDR3 covers 11 residues. Germline CDR1 DFQATT, CDR2 SNEGSKA (reference sequence). CDR3 amino acids: CSAARDSVARV. Written as DNA, the CDR3 is TGCAGTGCTGCCCGGGACAGCGTAGCCCGGGTC.

The CDR3 region has the DNA TGTGCCAGCAGTTCCCGGGTTAACTATGGCTACACCTTC. Translating it yields CASSSRVNYGYTF. The chain couples TRBV6-5 to TRBJ1-2; D is uncertain. This CDR3 region has 13 residues. Trimming took off 4 bases at V and 1 base at J, with 7 bases between the two ends. Germline V lookup: CDR1 MNHEY, CDR2 SVGAGI.

This rearrangement joins TRBV19 to TRBJ1-1; 11 bases line up with TRBD1. The V gene end was trimmed by 11 bases and the J gene end by 2 bases; junction bases not matched to a gene: 13. CDR1 and CDR2 (germline): LNHDA, SQIVND (reference sequence). The CDR3 has 16 amino acids. The CDR3 sequence is CAAKRTGGAVNTEAFF. DNA for the CDR3: TGTGCCGCAAAGAGGACAGGGGGCGCGGTTAACACTGAAGCTTTCTTT. The complete variable domain, with remaining parts taken from reference TRBV19 and TRBJ1-1, reads DGGITQSPKYLFRKEGQNVTLSCEQNLNHDAMYWYRQDPGQGLRLIYYSQIVNDFQKGDIAEGYSVSREKKESFPLTVTSAQKNPTAFYLCAAKRTGGAVNTEAFFGQGTRLTVV.

The gene calls are TRBV6-6 and TRBJ1-1; 8 bases align to TRBD1. J gave up 10 bases and V 5 bases, and 6 bases lay outside the gene matches. Germline CDR1 MNHNY, CDR2 SVGAGI (reference sequence). The CDR3 is 12 amino acids. In nucleotides, the CDR3 is TGTGCCAGCAGTGAGCAGGGGGCTGGAGCTTTCTTT. It yields the protein CASSEQGAGAFF.

This chain uses TRBV27 with TRBJ2-7; TRBD1 agrees at 9 bases. This CDR3 has 14 residues. Germline-derived CDR1 and CDR2 are MNHEY and SMNVEV (reference sequence). V gave up 5 bases and J gave up 7 bases; unmatched junction bases: 9. CDR3 loop: CASSDRDRADEQYF. In DNA, the CDR3 is TGTGCCAGCAGTGACAGGGACAGGGCAGATGAGCAGTACTTC.

The J gene is TRBJ2-7, the V gene TRBV4-2; 7 bases are a match to TRBD2. Germline V gene sequence: CDR1 LGHNA, CDR2 YNFKEQ. This CDR3 spans 15 amino acids. Losses at the gene ends were 1 base for V and 4 bases for J; bases not matched to a gene: 7. The CDR3 spells CASSQGVGTTYEQYF. The CDR3 DNA reads TGTGCCAGCAGCCAAGGGGTCGGGACTACTTACGAGCAGTACTTC.

The chain couples TRBV27 to TRBJ2-2; 8 bases map to TRBD1. The CDR3 is 18 amino acids. Trimming at V came to 4 bases and at J to 0 bases, leaving 10 bases not matched to a gene. In germline, CDR1 is MNHEY, CDR2 SMNVEV (reference sequence). This chain's CDR3 is CASSWDTSGGANTGELFF. The CDR3 DNA reads TGTGCCAGCAGTTGGGATACTTCAGGGGGCGCGAACACCGGGGAGCTGTTTTTT.

This chain joins TRBV5-1 and TRBJ2-2; maybe TRBD1 (5 bases). This CDR3 region has 16 residues. In germline, CDR1 is SGHRS, CDR2 YFSETQ. Trimming pared 3 bases from V and 6 bases from J, leaving 18 bases between. CDR3 nucleotides: TGCGCCAGCAGCTCCGAACCTATTGACAGCCCCGGGGAGCTGTTTTTT. It translates to CASSSEPIDSPGELFF.

This chain connects TRBV29-1 to TRBJ1-1; D gene ambiguous. Germline V gene sequence: CDR1 SQVTM, CDR2 ANQGSEA. V lost 5 bases and J lost 10, with 14 bases in between. There are 11 residues in the CDR3. The CDR3 spells CSVQAGSGAFF. CDR3 sequence (DNA): TGCAGCGTTCAAGCGGGATCCGGAGCTTTCTTT. Using reference TRBV29-1 and TRBJ1-1 for the parts outside the CDR3, the full variable domain is SAVISQKPSRDICQRGTSLTIQCQVDSQVTMMFWYRQQPGQSLTLIATANQGSEATYESGFVIDKFPISRPNLTFSTLTVSNMSPEDSSIYLCSVQAGSGAFFGQGTRLTVV.

This sequence joins TRBV28 and TRBJ2-3; a weak D match, TRBD2 (6 bases). The CDR3 spans 16 residues. V gave up 3 bases and J gave up 1 base, with 14 bases separating them. Germline CDR1 reads MDHEN; CDR2 reads SYDVKM. The CDR3 DNA follows: TGTGCCAGCAGTTTCGTGGAGGGTGGAGGCACAGATACGCAGTATTTT. The encoded protein is CASSFVEGGGTDTQYF.

The chain links TRBV9 to TRBJ2-7, with 7 nucleotides matching TRBD1. Germline V gene data show CDR1 as SGDLS and CDR2 as YYNGEE. Losses at the gene ends were 1 base for V and 3 bases for J; bases not matched to a gene: 4. The CDR3 is made up of 14 amino acids. DNA of the CDR3: TGTGCCAGCAGCGTATCCAACAGGGGCTACGAGCAGTACTTC. Translated: CASSVSNRGYEQYF. Supplemented by reference TRBV9 and TRBJ2-7, the full variable domain reads DSGVTQTPKHLITATGQRVTLRCSPRSGDLSVYWYQQSLDQGLQFLIQYYNGEERAKGNILERFSAQQFPDLHSELNLSSLELGDSALYFCASSVSNRGYEQYFGPGTRLTVT.

This rearrangement joins TRBV19 to TRBJ1-1; D uncertain. The V gene's germline CDR1 is LNHDA and CDR2 SQIVND (reference sequence). V lost 6 bases and J lost 1, with 12 bases in between. The CDR3 is made up of 14 amino acids. The CDR3 DNA sequence: TGTGCCAGTAGGCCCCTCCGGGAGAACACTGAAGCTTTCTTT. This translates into CASRPLRENTEAFF.

This clone was counted a few times. V gene TRBV7-2 combines with J gene TRBJ1-2, with 11 bases identical to TRBD1. The germline gives CDR1 SGHTA, CDR2 FQGNSA. The CDR3 length is 15 residues. J gave up 2 bases and V 5 bases, and 4 bases lay outside the gene matches. For the CDR3, the DNA is TGTGCCAGCAGCCGGGACAGGGGGTTCAACTATGGCTACACCTTC. This codes for CASSRDRGFNYGYTF.

The rearrangement joins TRBV6-5 to TRBJ2-7, with unresolved D. Trimming took off 6 bases at V and 0 bases at J, with 12 bases between the two ends. Germline CDR1 is MNHEY and CDR2 is SVGAGI. The CDR3 covers 14 residues. CDR3 sequence (DNA): TGTGCCAGCAGGCTGAGAGGTAGCTCCTACGAGCAGTACTTC. It yields the protein CASRLRGSSYEQYF.

The chain carries TRBV6-5 and TRBJ2-6, with TRBD1 matching over 9 bases. Per the germline V gene, CDR1 is MNHEY and CDR2 is SVGAGI. Trimming removed 2 bases from V and 5 bases from J; junction bases left unmatched: 1. The CDR3 is made up of 15 amino acids. Here the CDR3 DNA reads TGTGCCAGCAGTTACACAGGGGGCTGGGCCAACGTCCTGACTTTC. Encoded protein: CASSYTGGWANVLTF.

The J gene is TRBJ2-2, the V gene TRBV6-5, with 7 positions matching TRBD2. The CDR3 loop spans 13 amino acids. V dropped 8 bases and J dropped 1; count of bases not matched to a gene: 1. The germline V gene has CDR1 MNHEY and CDR2 SVGAGI. The CDR3 DNA reads as TGTGCCAGCGGGGGGGAGAACACCGGGGAGCTGTTTTTT. Translating gives CASGGENTGELFF.

The V and J genes are TRBV18 and TRBJ2-7, with D unclear. Germline CDR1 is KGHSH and CDR2 is LQKENI. The CDR3 contains 15 residues. The V gene lost 0 bases and the J gene lost 3 bases, with 12 bases spanning the gap. CDR3 nucleotides: TGTGCCAGCTCACCACCGTCCAAAAGCTACTACGAGCAGTACTTC. The encoded protein is CASSPPSKSYYEQYF.

The gene calls are TRBV28 and TRBJ2-7; 8 nucleotides agree with TRBD1. This CDR3 has 15 residues. V gave up 5 bases and J gave up 4 bases; unmatched junction bases: 10. Looked up from germline, CDR1 is MDHEN and CDR2 is SYDVKM. The CDR3 bases are TGTGCCAGCAGTACGGACAGGGAGGCTTTTTACGAGCAGTACTTC. Residues: CASSTDREAFYEQYF.

This clone was seen more than once but under ten times. The chain couples TRBV18 to TRBJ1-2; 9 bases agree with TRBD1. V lost 3 bases and J lost 5; bases outside the gene matches: 7. This CDR3 has 15 amino acids. Germline V CDR1 and CDR2: KGHSH, LQKENI. CDR3 nucleotide sequence: TGTGCCAGCTCACCCACTACAGGGGGCGGGTATGGCTACACCTTC. Protein: CASSPTTGGGYGYTF.

J is TRBJ1-6 and V is TRBV6-6; TRBD1 matches 7 bases. V was pared by 3 bases and J by 7 bases, with 3 bases of the junction left unmatched. The CDR3 has 14 amino acids. Germline V gene lookup returns CDR1 MNHNY and CDR2 SVGAGI (reference sequence). CDR3 DNA: TGTGCCAGCAGTTATGGGGACAGAAATTCACCCCTCCACTTT. It yields the protein CASSYGDRNSPLHF.

The chain is built from TRBV29-1 and TRBJ2-3, with D tentatively TRBD1 (6 bases). Trimming left V 3 bases short and J 6 bases short, with 10 bases between. This CDR3 has 12 amino acids. Per the germline V gene, CDR1 is SQVTM and CDR2 is ANQGSEA. Written as DNA, the CDR3 is TGCAGCGTTGAGTTCAGGGGCGATACGCAGTATTTT. As protein: CSVEFRGDTQYF.

The genes are TRBV28 and TRBJ2-7, with D possibly being TRBD2 (6 bases). The CDR3 has 18 residues. CDR1 and CDR2 (germline): MDHEN, SYDVKM. The V gene lost 3 bases and the J gene lost 0 bases, with 21 bases spanning the gap. DNA for the CDR3: TGTGCCAGCAGTTTGGATCCATTTGGGACTTCGAGCTCCTACGAGCAGTACTTC. It specifies CASSLDPFGTSSSYEQYF.

The V and J genes are TRBV11-2 and TRBJ1-1; 8 bases line up with TRBD1. Germline V lookup: CDR1 SGHAT, CDR2 FQNNGV. V was clipped by 3 bases and J by 4 bases; unmatched bases: 7. This CDR3 has 15 amino acids. The CDR3 coding sequence is TGTGCCAGCAGCTTCGGACAGGGCCGAAGCACTGAAGCTTTCTTT. It specifies CASSFGQGRSTEAFF.